Sequencing of this TCR beta chain was carried out in a study of T cell responses to AZD1222 COVID-19 vaccine. This clone has only one observation. The repertoire was sequenced with immunoSEQ multiplex PCR; TCRdb's copy has only in-frame clones and lacks some. The repertoire holds roughly 100,000 clones, around 91% seen once, with roughly a sixth in the top ten. This specimen was peripheral blood, taken on day 0 of AZD1222 vaccination. This TCR was sampled from an adult in good health.

CDR3 sequence (DNA): TGTGCCAGCAGTTTATTCAACAGGGTCAGCACTGAAGCTTTCTTT. Its translation: CASSLFNRVSTEAFF. This chain connects TRBV6-6 to TRBJ1-1; a possible D gene is TRBD1 (6 bases). Germline assignment: CDR1 MNHNY and CDR2 SVGAGI (reference sequence). The V and J ends lost 4 bases and 4 bases respectively, with 16 bases between them. The length of the CDR3 is 15 residues.